The T cell receptor (beta chain) described here comes from a study of CD8+ T cells in alopecia areata. The wider study: Treatment comprised oral tofacitinib, 5 to 10 mg twice daily, in treated patients.

RNA was isolated and reverse transcribed to cDNA, the sequencing template. Assay used: immunoSEQ multiplex PCR; TCRdb lists only in-frame clones, some missing. The data show fewer than 200,000 clones, with about 72% seen just once and about 10% held by the top ten. The V gene's germline CDR1 is MNHEY and CDR2 SMNVEV (reference sequence). Losses at the gene ends were 6 bases for V and 6 bases for J; bases not matched to a gene: 7. This CDR3 has 13 amino acids. The chain couples TRBV27 to TRBJ1-2; TRBD1 matches 7 bases. Specimen: CD8+ T cells sorted from blood, collected at week 0. The clonotype comes from a human donor with alopecia areata. The CDR3: CASRRPGQHGYTF. The CDR3 DNA reads as TGTGCCAGCAGAAGGCCGGGACAGCATGGCTACACCTTC.